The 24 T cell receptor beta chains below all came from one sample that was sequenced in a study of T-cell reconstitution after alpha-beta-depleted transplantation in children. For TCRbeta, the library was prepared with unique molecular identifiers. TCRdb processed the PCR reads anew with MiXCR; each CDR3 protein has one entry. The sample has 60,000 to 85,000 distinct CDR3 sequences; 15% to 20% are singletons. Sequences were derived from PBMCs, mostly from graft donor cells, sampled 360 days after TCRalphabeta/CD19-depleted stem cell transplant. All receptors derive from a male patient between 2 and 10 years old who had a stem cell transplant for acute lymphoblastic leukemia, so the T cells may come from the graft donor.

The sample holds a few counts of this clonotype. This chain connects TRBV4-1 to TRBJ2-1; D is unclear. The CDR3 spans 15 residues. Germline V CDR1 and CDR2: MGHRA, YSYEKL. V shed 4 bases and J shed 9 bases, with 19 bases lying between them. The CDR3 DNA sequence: TGCGCCAGCAGCCCCCGCTCCTGGGTTAAGTCTGAGCAGTTCTTC. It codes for CASSPRSWVKSEQFF.

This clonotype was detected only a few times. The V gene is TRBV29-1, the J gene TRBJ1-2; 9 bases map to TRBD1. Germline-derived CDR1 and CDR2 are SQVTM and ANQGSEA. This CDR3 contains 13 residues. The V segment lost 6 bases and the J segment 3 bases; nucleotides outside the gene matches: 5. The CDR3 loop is CSVGQGGDYGYTF. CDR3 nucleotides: TGCAGCGTGGGACAGGGTGGAGACTATGGCTACACCTTC.

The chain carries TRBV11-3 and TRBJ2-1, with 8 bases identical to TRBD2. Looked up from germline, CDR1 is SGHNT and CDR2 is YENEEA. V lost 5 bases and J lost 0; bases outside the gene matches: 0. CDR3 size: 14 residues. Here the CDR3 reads CASSTSGSYNEQFF. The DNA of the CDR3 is TGTGCCAGCAGCACTAGCGGCTCCTACAATGAGCAGTTCTTC.

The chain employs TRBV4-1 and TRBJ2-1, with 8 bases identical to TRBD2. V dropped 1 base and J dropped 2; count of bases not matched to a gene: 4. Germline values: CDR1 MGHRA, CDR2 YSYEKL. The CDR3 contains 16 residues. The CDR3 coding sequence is TGCGCCAGCAGCCAAGTGCGACTAGCGCCCTACAATGAGCAGTTCTTC. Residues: CASSQVRLAPYNEQFF.

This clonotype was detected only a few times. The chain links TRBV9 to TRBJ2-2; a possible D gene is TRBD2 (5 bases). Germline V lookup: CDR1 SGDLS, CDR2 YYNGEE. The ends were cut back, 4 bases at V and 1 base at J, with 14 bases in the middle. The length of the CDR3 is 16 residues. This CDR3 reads CASSPRRGQNTGELFF. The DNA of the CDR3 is TGTGCCAGCAGCCCGCGCCGGGGTCAGAACACCGGGGAGCTGTTTTTT.

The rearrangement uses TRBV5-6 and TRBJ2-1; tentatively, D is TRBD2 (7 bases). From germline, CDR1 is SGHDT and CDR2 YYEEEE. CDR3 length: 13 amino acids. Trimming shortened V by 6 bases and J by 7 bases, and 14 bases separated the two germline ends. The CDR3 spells CASKAGQRNEQFF. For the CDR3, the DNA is TGTGCCAGCAAAGCGGGACAAAGGAATGAGCAGTTCTTC.

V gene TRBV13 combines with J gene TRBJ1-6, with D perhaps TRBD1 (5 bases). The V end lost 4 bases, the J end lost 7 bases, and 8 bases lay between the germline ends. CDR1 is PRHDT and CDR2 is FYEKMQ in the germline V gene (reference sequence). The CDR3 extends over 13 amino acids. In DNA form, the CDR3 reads TGTGCCAGCAGCTCGGGACTCAATTCACCCCTCCACTTT. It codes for CASSSGLNSPLHF.

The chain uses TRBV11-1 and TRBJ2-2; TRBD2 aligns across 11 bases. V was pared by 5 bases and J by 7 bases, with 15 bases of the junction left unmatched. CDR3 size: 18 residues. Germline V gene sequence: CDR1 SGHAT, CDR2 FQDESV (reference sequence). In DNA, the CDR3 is TGTGCCAGCAGCCCCCCTTCCCTAGCGGGAGGTTTACTCGGGGAGCTGTTTTTT. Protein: CASSPPSLAGGLLGELFF.

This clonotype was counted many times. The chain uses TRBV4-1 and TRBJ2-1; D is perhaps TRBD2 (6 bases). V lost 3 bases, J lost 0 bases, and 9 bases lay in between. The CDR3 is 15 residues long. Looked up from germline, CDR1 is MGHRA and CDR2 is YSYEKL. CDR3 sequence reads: CASSQLGLSYNEQFF. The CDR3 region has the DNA TGCGCCAGCAGCCAGTTGGGACTCTCCTACAATGAGCAGTTCTTC.

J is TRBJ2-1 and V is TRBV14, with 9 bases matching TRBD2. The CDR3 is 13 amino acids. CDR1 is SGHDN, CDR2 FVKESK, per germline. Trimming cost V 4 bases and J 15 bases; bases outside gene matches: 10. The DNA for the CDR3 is TGTGCCAGCAGCCTTGCGGTAGCGGGAGCCCGGTTCTTC. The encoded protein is CASSLAVAGARFF.

The CDR3 nucleotides are TGTGCCTGCAACCCCCGCTCCAGCGGGAGAGCTAGCACAGATACGCAGTATTTT. Translating it yields CACNPRSSGRASTDTQYF. The rearrangement joins TRBV12-3 or TRBV12-4 to TRBJ2-3, with 8 bases fitting TRBD2. CDR3 length: 18 residues. V dropped 11 bases and J dropped 0; count of bases not matched to a gene: 19.

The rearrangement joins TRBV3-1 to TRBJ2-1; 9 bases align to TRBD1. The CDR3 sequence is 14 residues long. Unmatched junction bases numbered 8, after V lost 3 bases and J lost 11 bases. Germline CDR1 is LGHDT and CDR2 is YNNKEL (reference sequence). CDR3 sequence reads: CASSQGPGQGKQFF. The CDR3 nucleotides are TGTGCCAGCAGCCAGGGACCGGGACAGGGAAAGCAGTTCTTC.

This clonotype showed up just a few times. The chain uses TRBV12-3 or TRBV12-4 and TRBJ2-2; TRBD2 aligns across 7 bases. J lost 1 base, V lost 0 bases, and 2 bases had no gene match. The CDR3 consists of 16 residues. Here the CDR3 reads CASSLALALNTGELFF. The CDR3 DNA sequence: TGTGCCAGCAGTTTAGCACTAGCGTTGAACACCGGGGAGCTGTTTTTT.

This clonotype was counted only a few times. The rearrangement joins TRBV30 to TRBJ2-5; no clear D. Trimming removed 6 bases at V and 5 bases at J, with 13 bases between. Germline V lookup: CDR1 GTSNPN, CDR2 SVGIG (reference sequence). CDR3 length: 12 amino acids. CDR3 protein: CACGRRFETQYF. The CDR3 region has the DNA TGTGCCTGCGGACGTCGGTTCGAGACCCAGTACTTC.

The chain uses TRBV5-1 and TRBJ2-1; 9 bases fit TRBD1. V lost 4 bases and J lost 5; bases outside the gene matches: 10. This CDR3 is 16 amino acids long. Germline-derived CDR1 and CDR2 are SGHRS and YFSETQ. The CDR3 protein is CASSVTGQGFNNEQFF. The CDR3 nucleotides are TGCGCCAGCAGCGTGACGGGACAGGGTTTTAACAATGAGCAGTTCTTC.

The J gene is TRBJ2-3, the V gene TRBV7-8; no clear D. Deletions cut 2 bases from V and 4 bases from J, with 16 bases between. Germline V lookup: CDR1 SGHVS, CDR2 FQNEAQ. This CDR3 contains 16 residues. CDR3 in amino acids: CASSLTLVAIADTQYF. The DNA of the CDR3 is TGTGCCAGCAGCTTAACATTGGTGGCTATCGCAGATACGCAGTATTTT. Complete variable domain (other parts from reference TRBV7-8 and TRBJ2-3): GAGVSQSPRYKVAKRGQDVALRCDPISGHVSLFWYQQALGQGPEFLTYFQNEAQLDKSGLPSDRFFAERPEGSVSTLKIQRTQQEDSAVYLCASSLTLVAIADTQYFGPGTRLTVL.

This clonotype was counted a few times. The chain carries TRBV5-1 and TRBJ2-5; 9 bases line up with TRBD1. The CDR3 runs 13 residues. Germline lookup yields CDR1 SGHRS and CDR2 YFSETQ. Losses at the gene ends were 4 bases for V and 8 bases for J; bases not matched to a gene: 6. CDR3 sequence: CASSLDRGVTQYF. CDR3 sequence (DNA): TGCGCCAGCAGCCTAGACAGGGGGGTAACCCAGTACTTC.

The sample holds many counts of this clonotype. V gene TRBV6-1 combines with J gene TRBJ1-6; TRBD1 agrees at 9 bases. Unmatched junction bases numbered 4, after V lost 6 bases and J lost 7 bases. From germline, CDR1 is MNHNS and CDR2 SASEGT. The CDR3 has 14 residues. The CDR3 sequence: CASSTDRGNSPLHF. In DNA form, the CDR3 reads TGTGCCAGCAGCACAGACAGGGGGAATTCACCCCTCCACTTT.

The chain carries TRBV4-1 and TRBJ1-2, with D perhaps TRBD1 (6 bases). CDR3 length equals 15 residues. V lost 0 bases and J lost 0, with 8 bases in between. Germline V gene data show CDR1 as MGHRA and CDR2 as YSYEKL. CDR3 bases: TGCGCCAGCAGCCAAGAACCAGGGGCTAACTATGGCTACACCTTC. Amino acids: CASSQEPGANYGYTF.

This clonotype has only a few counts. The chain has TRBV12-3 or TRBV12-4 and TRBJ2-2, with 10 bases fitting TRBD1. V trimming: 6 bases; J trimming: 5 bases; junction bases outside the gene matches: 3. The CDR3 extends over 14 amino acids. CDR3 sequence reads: CASSRGQGTGELFF. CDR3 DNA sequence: TGTGCCAGCAGCCGGGGACAGGGGACCGGGGAGCTGTTTTTT.

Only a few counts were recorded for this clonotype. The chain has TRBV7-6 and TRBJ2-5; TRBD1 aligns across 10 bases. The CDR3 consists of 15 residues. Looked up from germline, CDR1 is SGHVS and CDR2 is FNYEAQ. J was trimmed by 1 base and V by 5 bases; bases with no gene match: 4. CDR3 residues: CASSLRDRGQETQYF. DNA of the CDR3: TGTGCCAGCAGCCTCCGGGACAGGGGCCAAGAGACCCAGTACTTC.

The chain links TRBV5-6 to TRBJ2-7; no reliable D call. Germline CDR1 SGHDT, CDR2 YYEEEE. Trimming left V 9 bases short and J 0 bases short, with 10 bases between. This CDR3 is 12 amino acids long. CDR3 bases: TGTGCCACCTCCAGGTTCTCCTACGAGCAGTACTTC. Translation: CATSRFSYEQYF.

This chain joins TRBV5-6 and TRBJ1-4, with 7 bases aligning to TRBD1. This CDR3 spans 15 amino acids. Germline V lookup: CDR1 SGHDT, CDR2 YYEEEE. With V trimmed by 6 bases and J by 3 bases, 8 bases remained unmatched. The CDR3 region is CASKNYGTANEKLFF. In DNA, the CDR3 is TGTGCCAGCAAAAACTACGGGACAGCTAATGAAAAACTGTTTTTT.

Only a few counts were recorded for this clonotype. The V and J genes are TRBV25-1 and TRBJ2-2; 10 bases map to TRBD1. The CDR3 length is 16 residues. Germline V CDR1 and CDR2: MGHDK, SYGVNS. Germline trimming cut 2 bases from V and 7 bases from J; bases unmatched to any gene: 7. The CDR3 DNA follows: TGTGCCAGCAGTGAAAATTGGGACAGGGGAGGCGGGGAGCTGTTTTTT. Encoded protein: CASSENWDRGGGELFF.